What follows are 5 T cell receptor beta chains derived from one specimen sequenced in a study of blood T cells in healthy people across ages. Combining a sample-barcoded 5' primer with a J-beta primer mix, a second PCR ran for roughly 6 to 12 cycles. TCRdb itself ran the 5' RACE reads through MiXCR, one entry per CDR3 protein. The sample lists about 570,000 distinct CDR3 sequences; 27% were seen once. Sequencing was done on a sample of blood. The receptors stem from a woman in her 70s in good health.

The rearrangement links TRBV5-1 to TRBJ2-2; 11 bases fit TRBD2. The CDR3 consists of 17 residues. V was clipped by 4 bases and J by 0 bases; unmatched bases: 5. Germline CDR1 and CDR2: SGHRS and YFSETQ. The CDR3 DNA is TGCGCCAGCAGCCTCCCGACTAGCGGGACGAACACCGGGGAGCTGTTTTTT. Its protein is CASSLPTSGTNTGELFF.

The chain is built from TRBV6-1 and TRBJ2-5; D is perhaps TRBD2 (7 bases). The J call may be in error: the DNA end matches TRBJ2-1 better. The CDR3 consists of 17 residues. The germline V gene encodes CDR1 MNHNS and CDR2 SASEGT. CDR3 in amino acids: CASSPLRGGGDYNEQFF. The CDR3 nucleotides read TGTGCCAGCAGTCCTCTAAGGGGGGGCGGGGACTACAATGAGCAGTTCTTC.

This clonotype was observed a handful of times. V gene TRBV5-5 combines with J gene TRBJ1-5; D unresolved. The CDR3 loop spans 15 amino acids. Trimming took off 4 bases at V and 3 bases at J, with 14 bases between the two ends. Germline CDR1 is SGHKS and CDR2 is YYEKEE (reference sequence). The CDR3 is CASSPQAGDNQPQHF. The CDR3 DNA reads TGTGCCAGCAGCCCTCAGGCAGGTGACAATCAGCCCCAGCATTTT.

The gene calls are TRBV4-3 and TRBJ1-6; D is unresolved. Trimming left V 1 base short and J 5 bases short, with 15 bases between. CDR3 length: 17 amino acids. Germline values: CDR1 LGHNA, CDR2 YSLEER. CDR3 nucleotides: TGCGCCAGCAGCCAAGTTCTTGTCTGGCTCAATAATTCACCCCTCCACTTT. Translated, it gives CASSQVLVWLNNSPLHF.

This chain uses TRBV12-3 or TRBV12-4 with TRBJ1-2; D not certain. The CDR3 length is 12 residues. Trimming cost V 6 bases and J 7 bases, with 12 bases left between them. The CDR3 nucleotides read TGTGCCAGCAGGCCCCCTTTGGGTGGCTACACCTTC. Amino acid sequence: CASRPPLGGYTF.